This T cell receptor beta chain was captured in a study of metastatic and nonmetastatic thyroid tumors. Study summary: Repertoires from malignant and benign thyroid patients were compared across blood and tumor or nodule tissue.

Thyroid surgery was performed in patients who had received no treatment beforehand. The CDR3 consists of 15 residues. Per germline, CDR1 SNHLY and CDR2 FYNNEI. J lost 1 base, V lost 4 bases, and 4 bases had no gene match. General study results and limits: Versus benign nodules, malignant thyroid tumors reportedly had significantly higher TCR beta diversity, in blood and tumor.

Original processing notes: CDR3 was compared across clinicopathological groups, and the resulting differences were used to build a distant-metastasis classifier for papillary thyroid cancer. Using MiXCR, TCRdb re-called clones from the PCR reads. TCRdb, not the original authors, processed these V and J calls. This table has roughly 45,000 clones, roughly 3.2% appearing once. This clone was recorded at least ten times. Its antigen is as yet unknown. This TCR came from a female donor with papillary thyroid cancer or a benign thyroid nodule (not recorded which). Some clones in this sample may be carry-over from other donors' samples. The sequenced sample was blood. The J gene is TRBJ1-3, the V gene TRBV2, with 7 bases lining up with TRBD1. The CDR3 DNA sequence: TGTGCCAGCAGTGCGGGACAGCGTTCTGGAAACACCATATATTTT. It specifies CASSAGQRSGNTIYF.